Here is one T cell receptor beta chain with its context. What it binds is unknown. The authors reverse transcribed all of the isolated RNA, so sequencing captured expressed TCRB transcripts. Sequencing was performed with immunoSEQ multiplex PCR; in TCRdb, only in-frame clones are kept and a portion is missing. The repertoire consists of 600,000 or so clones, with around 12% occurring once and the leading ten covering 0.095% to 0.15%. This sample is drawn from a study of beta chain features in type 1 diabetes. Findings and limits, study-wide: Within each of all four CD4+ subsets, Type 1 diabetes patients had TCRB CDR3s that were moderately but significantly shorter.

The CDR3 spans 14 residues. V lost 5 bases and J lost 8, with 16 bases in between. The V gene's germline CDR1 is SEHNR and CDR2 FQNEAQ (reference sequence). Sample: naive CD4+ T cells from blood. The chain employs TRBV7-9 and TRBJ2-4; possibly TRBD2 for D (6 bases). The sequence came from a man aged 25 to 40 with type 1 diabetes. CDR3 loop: CASSPRRGTDIQYF. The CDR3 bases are TGTGCCAGCAGCCCCCGCAGAGGGACTGACATTCAGTACTTC.